The present T cell receptor (beta chain) was sequenced within a study of blood T cell repertoires in COVID-19 (dated by TCRdb to 2020 to 2022). With respect to the entire study: The collaborator samples originated in the United States, Italy and Spain and spanned the acute and convalescent phases of COVID-19. The repertoires were made available in a free public database intended to serve as a resource for research on the immune response to SARS-CoV-2. A de-identified subject ID, COVID-19 status, age in years and sex were almost always included in the sample metadata. Where available, HLA class I and class II types were obtained from metadata supplied by the sample provider rather than from assay-based typing. The material from the prospective study consisted of cDNA or gDNA derived from T cells, B-cell-depleted T cells, or PBMCs. Subjects who had been exposed to COVID-19, were actively infected with it, or had recovered from it provided the deeply sampled blood TCRbeta repertoires that made up the dataset. The samples were drawn from the first 160 participants of the ongoing ImmuneRACE study and from 1,254 subjects provided by 6 global collaborators. The investigation overall reported the following: The quantity of clinical and demographic metadata differed by source and by participant and was supplied without curation.

The immunoSEQ Assay, a bias-controlled multiplex PCR, was used to amplify TCRbeta CDR3 regions from genomic DNA. The study's own analysis went as follows. Within the assay, amplification of reference gene primers was used to estimate how many nucleated cells each sample contained. Sequence reads were collapsed and filtered to measure the absolute abundance of every unique TCRbeta CDR3 rearrangement. For each sample, productive Simpson clonality was calculated by taking the square root of Simpson's diversity index across productive rearrangements. TCRdb took this table from immuneACCESS and kept in-frame rearrangements with V and J called. Such tables lack part of the clones; where checked against another copy, unresolved V genes explain under half of the gap, and the rest is unexplained. For V, J and clone size, that table is used; D and trimming come from the DNA. The sample yields about 230,000 clones; roughly 84% were counted once. The ten largest make up 15% to 20% of the sample.

Each collaborating institution followed its own protocols to collect whole blood in K2EDTA tubes. Collaborator samples were shipped for TCRbeta analysis as frozen whole blood, isolated PBMCs, or DNA extracted from either sample type. Trimming costs V 3 bases and J 1 base, and their ends lie 9 bases apart. Based on the germline V gene, the CDR1 and CDR2 sequences are SNHLY and FYNNEI. From its cysteine to its phenylalanine, the CDR3 spans 14 amino acids. The retained sequence is limited to the CDR3, 42 bases, with the frame set at the first base. With respect to this clone: Its antigen is currently not known. Base qualities are not provided; no much larger clone lies one nucleotide away.

Material: peripheral blood. This TCR was sampled from a woman aged 80 or over with active or convalescent COVID-19. Recombination linked TRBV2 to TRBJ1-1; the D gene cannot be named for sure. The nucleotides read TGTGCCAGCAGTGATCGGTCGGGGAACACTGAAGCTTTCTTT. This codes for CASSDRSGNTEAFF.